The present entry profiles one TCR beta chain with its context. Its specificity is unknown. This sample is part of a study of pediatric ulcerative colitis. As for the study in general: Seven or eight patients showed pancolitis and two showed left-sided colitis. General study results and limits: Rectal repertoires separated controls, mild-moderate and acute severe colitis. All ulcerative colitis patients, but no controls, carried two rectal clonotypes. Blood-rectal clonal overlap within each person was significantly higher in ulcerative colitis patients than controls.

Sequencing used immunoSEQ multiplex PCR; TCRdb keeps in-frame clones, though not all of them. The profile covers approximately 9,000 clones, with 88% appearing a single time and more than 6% taken by the ten largest. The TCR comes from a girl between 5 and 17 years old with moderate ulcerative colitis. Sequencing was performed on blood.

The CDR3 bases are TGTGCCAGCTCACCGGGACTAGCGGGAGTAGCCGGGGAGCTGTTTTTT. Translated, it gives CASSPGLAGVAGELFF. The rearrangement links TRBV18 to TRBJ2-2, with 14 nucleotides matching TRBD2. CDR1 is KGHSH, CDR2 LQKENI, per germline. V shed 3 bases, J shed 6 bases, and the junction held 3 bases outside the gene matches. The CDR3 extends over 16 amino acids.